Each of the 26 T cell receptor beta chains below was sequenced from the same sample in a study of cytomegalovirus exposure and HLA in healthy donors. PCR amplification relied on 60 Vbeta primers (plus 13 Jbeta primers). This table comes from immunoSEQ multiplex PCR, and its TCRdb copy is limited to in-frame clones, with some not included. Of over 150,000 clones listed, roughly 80% are singletons. Sequenced sample: PBMCs. These receptors came from a man between 18 and 35 years old in good health and CMV-seronegative.

V is TRBV14 and J is TRBJ1-1; no definite D call. In germline, CDR1 is SGHDN, CDR2 FVKESK. Trimming stripped 4 bases from V and 0 bases from J, with 12 bases between. The CDR3 spans 15 residues. The CDR3 nucleotides read TGTGCCAGCAGCCGAGGGCCGTTCCTGAACACTGAAGCTTTCTTT. Translating gives CASSRGPFLNTEAFF.

This chain joins TRBV9 and TRBJ1-2; no definite D call. CDR1 is SGDLS and CDR2 is YYNGEE in the germline V gene. Trimming shortened V by 0 bases and J by 8 bases, and 17 bases separated the two germline ends. CDR3 length equals 15 residues. CDR3 coding DNA: TGTGCCAGCAGCGTAGACCCGGATACCGCGGGAGGCTACACCTTC. Translation gives CASSVDPDTAGGYTF.

The chain is built from TRBV7-2 and TRBJ2-1; TRBD2 might be the D (6 bases). Germline loops: CDR1 SGHTA, CDR2 FQGNSA. The V gene lost 2 bases and the J gene lost 7 bases, with 15 bases spanning the gap. This CDR3 contains 15 residues. The CDR3 sequence: CASSLWEAPGNEQFF. CDR3 nucleotide sequence: TGTGCCAGCAGCTTATGGGAGGCCCCTGGAAATGAGCAGTTCTTC.

The chain recombines TRBV28 with TRBJ1-2, with D possibly being TRBD1 (6 bases). The CDR3 totals 16 residues. V lost 4 bases to trimming and J lost 6 bases, with 21 bases between them. From germline, CDR1 is MDHEN and CDR2 SYDVKM. This CDR3 reads CASSSGGGGGSDGYTF. The DNA of the CDR3 is TGTGCCAGCAGTTCCGGCGGGGGAGGGGGGAGTGATGGCTACACCTTC.

V and J are TRBV4-3 and TRBJ2-5; D not resolved. Trimming pared 1 base from V and 5 bases from J, leaving 8 bases between. Germline V gene data show CDR1 as LGHNA and CDR2 as YSLEER. The CDR3 extends over 13 amino acids. The CDR3 sequence: CASSQVASETQYF. CDR3 in DNA: TGCGCCAGCAGCCAAGTGGCTTCGGAGACCCAGTACTTC.

This clone was seen a handful of times. The rearrangement uses TRBV7-9 and TRBJ2-7; perhaps TRBD1 as D (6 bases). This CDR3 comprises 14 residues. Germline V CDR1 and CDR2: SEHNR, FQNEAQ (reference sequence). V was clipped by 4 bases and J by 4 bases, with 14 bases between them. CDR3 DNA sequence: TGTGCCAGCAGCTCTTACCTAAGGGGGTACGAGCAGTACTTC. Protein: CASSSYLRGYEQYF. Looking up the rest from reference TRBV7-9 and TRBJ2-7 gives the full variable domain: DTGVSQNPRHKITKRGQNVTFRCDPISEHNRLYWYRQTLGQGPEFLTYFQNEAQLEKSRLLSDRFSAERPKGSFSTLEIQRTEQGDSAMYLCASSSYLRGYEQYFGPGTRLTVT.

This clone showed up just once. The V call is TRBV6-1, the J call TRBJ2-5; D is possibly TRBD2 (6 bases). This CDR3 has 12 amino acids. CDR1 is MNHNS and CDR2 is SASEGT in the germline V gene. Trimming removed 7 bases from V and 5 bases from J, with 11 bases in between. CDR3 protein: CASKRAGETQYF. The CDR3, as DNA: TGTGCCAGCAAGCGGGCAGGGGAGACCCAGTACTTC.

The CDR3 DNA reads TGCAGCGTTGGTAAGGGGGCGCAAGCTGGAAACACCATATATTTT. It translates to CSVGKGAQAGNTIYF. This rearrangement joins TRBV29-1 to TRBJ1-3; TRBD1 matches at 7 bases. The CDR3 runs 15 residues. Per the germline V gene, CDR1 is SQVTM and CDR2 is ANQGSEA. Losses at the gene ends were 4 bases for V and 2 bases for J; bases not matched to a gene: 8.

This clone has a handful of counts. The chain uses TRBV19 and TRBJ1-5; 8 bases match TRBD1. CDR1 and CDR2 from the germline V gene are LNHDA and SQIVND (reference sequence). CDR3 size: 14 residues. The V segment lost 3 bases and the J segment 7 bases; nucleotides outside the gene matches: 5. CDR3 sequence reads: CASSITGGSQPQHF. The CDR3 nucleotides read TGTGCCAGTAGTATCACAGGGGGTAGCCAGCCCCAGCATTTT.

In regard to this clone: The junction does not match germline at one end; this may be a read error. The rearrangement joins TRBV19 to TRBJ2-6; D remains ambiguous. The CDR3 is 13 residues long. Germline assignment: CDR1 LNHDA and CDR2 SQIVND (reference sequence). The DNA of the CDR3 is TGCCCCAGGTCGGTATCTGGGGCCAACGTCCTGACTTTC. Translation gives CPRSVSGANVLTF.

The chain couples TRBV27 to TRBJ2-1, with D perhaps TRBD1 (6 bases). CDR1 and CDR2 from the germline V gene are MNHEY and SMNVEV (reference sequence). The CDR3 runs 12 residues. The ends were cut back, 5 bases at V and 8 bases at J, with 10 bases in the middle. CDR3 bases: TGTGCCAGCAGTCAGGGGTATGATGAGCAGTTCTTC. As protein: CASSQGYDEQFF.

The chain joins TRBV11-3 to TRBJ2-7, with TRBD1 matching over 9 bases. The CDR3 spans 16 residues. The ends lost 5 bases at V and 5 bases at J; junction bases unmatched: 13. CDR1 is SGHNT and CDR2 is YENEEA in the germline V gene. The CDR3 loop is CASSVRDRADGDEQYF. The CDR3 DNA follows: TGTGCCAGCAGCGTTCGGGACAGGGCGGACGGGGACGAGCAGTACTTC.

This clone has only one observation. The chain has TRBV29-1 and TRBJ2-1; TRBD1 matches 8 bases. The CDR3 has 14 amino acids. J lost 4 bases, V lost 3 bases, and 5 bases had no gene match. The germline CDR1 and CDR2 sequences are SQVTM and ANQGSEA. This CDR3 reads CSVDQGAHYNEQFF. CDR3 DNA: TGCAGCGTTGATCAGGGGGCGCATTACAATGAGCAGTTCTTC.

About this clone itself: Other DNA sequences in the same sample also yield this CDR3. V gene TRBV9 combines with J gene TRBJ2-7; possibly TRBD2 for D (5 bases). The germline V and J ends were trimmed by 0 bases and 5 bases, with 12 bases remaining between them. This CDR3 spans 14 amino acids. Germline lookup yields CDR1 SGDLS and CDR2 YYNGEE. This CDR3 reads CASSVDRGLDEQYF. In DNA, the CDR3 is TGTGCCAGCAGCGTAGACCGGGGTTTGGACGAGCAGTACTTC.

This clone was recorded only once. The chain links TRBV5-1 to TRBJ2-7, with D perhaps TRBD1 (5 bases). CDR1 and CDR2 from the germline V gene are SGHRS and YFSETQ. Between the trimmed V and J ends, which lost 0 bases and 6 bases, there was a span of 16 bases. The CDR3 contains 15 residues. The CDR3 DNA reads TGCGCCAGCAGCTTGGCTCCTTTAACAGGTCGCGAGCAGTACTTC. The encoded protein is CASSLAPLTGREQYF.

The chain has TRBV5-6 and TRBJ2-7; D is uncertain. V lost 2 bases, J lost 7 bases, and 10 bases lay in between. This CDR3 has 12 amino acids. The V gene's germline CDR1 is SGHDT and CDR2 YYEEEE. In nucleotides, the CDR3 is TGTGCCAGCAGCTTTTCCGGTGTGGAGCAGTACTTC. It is translated as CASSFSGVEQYF.

This clone turned up a few times. The chain has TRBV6-5 and TRBJ2-7; D unclear. Trimming shortened V by 6 bases and J by 2 bases, and 8 bases separated the two germline ends. Germline V gene sequence: CDR1 MNHEY, CDR2 SVGAGI. CDR3 size: 12 residues. CDR3 DNA sequence: TGTGCCAGCAGCGGCGGCGCCTACGAGCAGTACTTC. Translation gives CASSGGAYEQYF.

This clone was recorded only once. The chain uses TRBV27 and TRBJ2-1; 14 bases fit TRBD2. Trimming cost V 8 bases and J 3 bases; bases outside gene matches: 3. The CDR3 contains 15 residues. Germline V CDR1 and CDR2: MNHEY, SMNVEV (reference sequence). This CDR3 reads CASRLAGGNYNEQFF. DNA for the CDR3: TGTGCCAGCCGACTAGCGGGAGGGAACTACAATGAGCAGTTCTTC.

The table lists this clone with a few counts. The V call is TRBV14, the J call TRBJ1-2, with 8 positions matching TRBD1. The CDR3 has 16 residues. Per the germline V gene, CDR1 is SGHDN and CDR2 is FVKESK. With 4 bases clipped from V and 4 bases from J, the junction kept 11 bases outside the gene matches. The CDR3 is CASSRQPGQEFYGYTF. The CDR3 DNA sequence: TGTGCCAGCAGCCGACAGCCGGGACAGGAATTCTATGGCTACACCTTC.

V is TRBV20-1 and J is TRBJ1-2; D not resolved. Germline V gives CDR1 DFQATT, CDR2 SNEGSKA (reference sequence). CDR3 length: 10 residues. Between the trimmed V and J ends, which lost 6 bases and 6 bases, there was a span of 8 bases. This CDR3 reads CSARIHGYTF. The CDR3 bases are TGCAGTGCGAGGATCCATGGCTACACCTTC.

The chain has TRBV5-1 and TRBJ2-7; perhaps TRBD1 as D (5 bases). The CDR3 sequence is 12 residues long. V was cut by 5 bases and J by 5 bases, with 11 bases left in between. Germline V gene lookup returns CDR1 SGHRS and CDR2 YFSETQ. CDR3 sequence reads: CASRLGANEQYF. The CDR3 DNA reads as TGCGCCAGCAGGTTAGGGGCTAACGAGCAGTACTTC.

The chain combines TRBV5-6 with TRBJ1-1; possible D gene TRBD1, 5 bases. Germline V gene data show CDR1 as SGHDT and CDR2 as YYEEEE. Deletions cut 0 bases from V and 5 bases from J, with 11 bases between. There are 14 residues in the CDR3. The CDR3 nucleotides read TGTGCCAGCAGCTTGGGGGAAAGGGGAACTGAAGCTTTCTTT. Translated, it gives CASSLGERGTEAFF.

This chain links TRBV19 with TRBJ2-1; D remains ambiguous. Germline values: CDR1 LNHDA, CDR2 SQIVND (reference sequence). The ends were cut back, 3 bases at V and 1 base at J, with 10 bases in the middle. The CDR3 length is 15 residues. CDR3 sequence (DNA): TGTGCCAGTAGTATCAGACTCATTTCCTACAATGAGCAGTTCTTC. The encoded protein is CASSIRLISYNEQFF.

In nucleotides, the CDR3 is TGTGCCAGCAGCCTATTAGCGGGAGGCCGGTACGAGCAGTACTTC. This codes for CASSLLAGGRYEQYF. V is TRBV7-6 and J is TRBJ2-7, with 10 nucleotides matching TRBD2. V lost 5 bases, J lost 4 bases, and 8 bases stayed unmatched. Germline CDR1 is SGHVS and CDR2 is FNYEAQ. The CDR3 covers 15 residues.

The V and J genes are TRBV7-2 and TRBJ1-2; maybe TRBD1 (6 bases). From germline, CDR1 is SGHTA and CDR2 FQGNSA. The CDR3 contains 13 residues. Trimming removed 6 bases from V and 6 bases from J, with 14 bases in between. CDR3: CASRAGDADGYTF. The CDR3 nucleotides are TGTGCCAGCAGGGCAGGGGACGCTGATGGCTACACCTTC.

The chain carries TRBV5-5 and TRBJ1-1, with D hard to call. Germline V lookup: CDR1 SGHKS, CDR2 YYEKEE (reference sequence). The CDR3 runs 13 residues. The germline V and J ends were trimmed by 1 base and 1 base, with 5 bases remaining between them. The CDR3 DNA follows: TGTGCCAGCAGCTTGTTCCAGAACACTGAAGCTTTCTTT. Its translation is CASSLFQNTEAFF.